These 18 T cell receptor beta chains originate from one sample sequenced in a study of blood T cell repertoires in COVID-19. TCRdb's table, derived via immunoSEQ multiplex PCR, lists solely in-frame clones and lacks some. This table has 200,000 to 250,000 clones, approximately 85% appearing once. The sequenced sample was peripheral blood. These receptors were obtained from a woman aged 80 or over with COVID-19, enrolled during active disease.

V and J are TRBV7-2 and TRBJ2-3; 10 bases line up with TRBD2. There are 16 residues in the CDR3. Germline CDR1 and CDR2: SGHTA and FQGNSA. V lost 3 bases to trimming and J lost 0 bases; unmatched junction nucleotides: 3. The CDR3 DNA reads TGTGCCAGCAGCTTCGGACTAGCGGCTAGCACAGATACGCAGTATTTT. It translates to CASSFGLAASTDTQYF.

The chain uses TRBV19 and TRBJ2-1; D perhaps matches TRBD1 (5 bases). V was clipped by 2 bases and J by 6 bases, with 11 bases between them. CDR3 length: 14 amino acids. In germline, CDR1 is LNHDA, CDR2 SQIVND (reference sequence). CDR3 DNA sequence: TGTGCCAGTAGTATAAACGGAAGGGGCAATGAGCAGTTCTTC. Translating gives CASSINGRGNEQFF.

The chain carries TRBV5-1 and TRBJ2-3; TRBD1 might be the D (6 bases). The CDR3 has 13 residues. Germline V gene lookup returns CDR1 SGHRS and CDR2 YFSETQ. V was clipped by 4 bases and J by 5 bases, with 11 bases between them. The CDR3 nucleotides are TGCGCCAGCAGCCCCTCAGGGGTAGATACGCAGTATTTT. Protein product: CASSPSGVDTQYF.

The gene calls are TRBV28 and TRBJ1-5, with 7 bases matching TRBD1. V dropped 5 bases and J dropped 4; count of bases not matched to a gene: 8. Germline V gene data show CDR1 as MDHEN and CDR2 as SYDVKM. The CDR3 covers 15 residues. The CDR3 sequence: CASSAGTVENQPQHF. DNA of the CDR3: TGTGCCAGCAGTGCGGGGACAGTGGAGAATCAGCCCCAGCATTTT.

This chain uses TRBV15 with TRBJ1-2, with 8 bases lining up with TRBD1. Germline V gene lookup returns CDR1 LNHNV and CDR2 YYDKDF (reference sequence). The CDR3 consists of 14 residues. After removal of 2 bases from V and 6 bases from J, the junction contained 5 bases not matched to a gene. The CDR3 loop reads CATSRIDRGDGYTF. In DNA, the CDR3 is TGTGCCACCAGCAGAATCGACAGGGGAGATGGCTACACCTTC. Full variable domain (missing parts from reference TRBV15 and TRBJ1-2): DAMVIQNPRYQVTQFGKPVTLSCSQTLNHNVMYWYQQKSSQAPKLLFHYYDKDFNNEADTPDNFQSRRPNTSFCFLDIRSPGLGDTAMYLCATSRIDRGDGYTFGSGTRLTVV.

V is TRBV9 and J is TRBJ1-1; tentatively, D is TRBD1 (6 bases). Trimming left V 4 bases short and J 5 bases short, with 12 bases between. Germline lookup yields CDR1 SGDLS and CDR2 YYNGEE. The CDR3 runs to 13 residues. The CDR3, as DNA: TGTGCCAGCAGCAAAACAGGGAGTACTGAAGCTTTCTTT. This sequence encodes CASSKTGSTEAFF.

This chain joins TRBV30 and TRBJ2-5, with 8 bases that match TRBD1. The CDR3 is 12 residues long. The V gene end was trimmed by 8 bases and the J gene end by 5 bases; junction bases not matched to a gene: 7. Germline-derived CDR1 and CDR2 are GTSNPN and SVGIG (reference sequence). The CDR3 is CAVDRGPETQYF. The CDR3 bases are TGTGCCGTCGACAGGGGTCCCGAGACCCAGTACTTC.

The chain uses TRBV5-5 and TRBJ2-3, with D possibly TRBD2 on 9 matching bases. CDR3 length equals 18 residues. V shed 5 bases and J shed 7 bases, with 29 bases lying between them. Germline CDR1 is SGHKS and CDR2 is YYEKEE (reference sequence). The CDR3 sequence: CASSDRGGGAGGPNTQYF. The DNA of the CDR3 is TGTGCCAGCAGTGACAGGGGTGGGGGAGCGGGAGGTCCTAATACGCAGTATTTT.

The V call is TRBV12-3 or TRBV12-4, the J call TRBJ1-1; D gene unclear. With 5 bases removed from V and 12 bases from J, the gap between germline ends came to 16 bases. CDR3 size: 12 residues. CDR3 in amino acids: CASSPNGAGTFF. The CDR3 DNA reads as TGTGCCAGCAGTCCTAACGGAGCGGGTACTTTCTTT.

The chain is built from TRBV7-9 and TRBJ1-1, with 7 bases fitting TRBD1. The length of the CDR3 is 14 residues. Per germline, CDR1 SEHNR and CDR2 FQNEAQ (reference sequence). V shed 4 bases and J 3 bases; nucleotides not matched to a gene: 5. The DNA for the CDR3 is TGTGCCAGCAGCTCGGGACAGCACGACACTGAAGCTTTCTTT. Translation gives CASSSGQHDTEAFF.

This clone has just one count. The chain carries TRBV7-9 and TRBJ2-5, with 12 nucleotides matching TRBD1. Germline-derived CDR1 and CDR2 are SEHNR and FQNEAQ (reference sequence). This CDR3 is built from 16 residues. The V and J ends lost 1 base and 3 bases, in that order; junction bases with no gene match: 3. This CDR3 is CASSLGDRGREETQYF. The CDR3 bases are TGTGCCAGCAGCTTAGGGGACAGGGGGCGAGAAGAGACCCAGTACTTC.

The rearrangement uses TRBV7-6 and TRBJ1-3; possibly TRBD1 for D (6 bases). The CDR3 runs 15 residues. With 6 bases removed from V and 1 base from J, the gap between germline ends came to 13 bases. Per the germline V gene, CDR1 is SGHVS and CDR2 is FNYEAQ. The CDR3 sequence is CASSPLQGSGNTIYF. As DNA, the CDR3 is TGTGCCAGCAGTCCACTACAGGGTTCTGGAAACACCATATATTTT.

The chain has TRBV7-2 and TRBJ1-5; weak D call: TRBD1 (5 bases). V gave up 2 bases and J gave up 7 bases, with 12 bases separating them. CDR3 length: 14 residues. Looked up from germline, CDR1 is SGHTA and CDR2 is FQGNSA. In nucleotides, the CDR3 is TGTGCCAGCAGCTTAAAAGGGGTGGGCCAGCCCCAGCATTTT. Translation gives CASSLKGVGQPQHF.

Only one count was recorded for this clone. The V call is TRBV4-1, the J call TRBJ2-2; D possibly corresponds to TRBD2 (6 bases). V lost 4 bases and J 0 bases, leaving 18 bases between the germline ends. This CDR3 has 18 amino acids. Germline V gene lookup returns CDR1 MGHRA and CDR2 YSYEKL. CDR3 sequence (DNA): TGCGCCAGCAGCCCAGGAGGGCGGGACCCATCGAACACCGGGGAGCTGTTTTTT. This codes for CASSPGGRDPSNTGELFF.

CDR3 nucleotides: TGTGCCAGCTCAATCGGCGACTTCGCCTCACCCCTCCACTTT. This gives the protein CASSIGDFASPLHF. The chain joins TRBV18 to TRBJ1-6, with no clear D. The CDR3 consists of 14 residues. CDR1 is KGHSH and CDR2 is LQKENI in the germline V gene. Trimming took off 5 bases at V and 10 bases at J, with 15 bases between the two ends.

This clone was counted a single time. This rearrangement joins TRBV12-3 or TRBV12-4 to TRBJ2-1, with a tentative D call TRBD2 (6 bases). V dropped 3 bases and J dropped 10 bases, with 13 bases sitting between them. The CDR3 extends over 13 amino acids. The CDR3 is CASSLVEAGEQFF. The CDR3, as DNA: TGTGCCAGCAGTTTGGTCGAGGCGGGAGAGCAGTTCTTC.

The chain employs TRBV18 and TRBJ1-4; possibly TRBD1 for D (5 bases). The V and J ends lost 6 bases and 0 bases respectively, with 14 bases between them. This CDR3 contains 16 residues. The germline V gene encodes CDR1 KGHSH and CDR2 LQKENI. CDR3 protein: CASSPQGLATNEKLFF. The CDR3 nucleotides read TGTGCCAGCTCGCCCCAGGGTCTTGCAACTAATGAAAAACTGTTTTTT.

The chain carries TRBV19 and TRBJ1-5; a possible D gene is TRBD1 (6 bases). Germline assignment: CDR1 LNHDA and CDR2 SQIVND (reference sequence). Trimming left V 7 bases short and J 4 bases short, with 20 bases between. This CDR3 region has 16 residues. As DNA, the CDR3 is TGTGCCAGTACCCCTATCCCTGGGACAATAAATCAGCCCCAGCATTTT. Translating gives CASTPIPGTINQPQHF.